This passage covers 13 T cell receptor beta chains from one sample sequenced in a study of T cells in Graves' hyperthyroidism and ophthalmopathy. Amplified regions were TCR beta CDR3 sequences from RNA transcripts. During a first-round RT-PCR of the TCR CDR3, the HTBI primer set was used. TCRdb redid the calling of the multiplex PCR reads with MiXCR, one entry per CDR3 protein. The sample comprises about 580,000 distinct CDR3 sequences, around 13% of which are singletons, and approximately 5.7% rests with the top ten. Sequencing used blood. Receptor source: a woman younger than 45 with Graves' hyperthyroidism that later progressed to Graves' ophthalmopathy.

The genes are TRBV19 and TRBJ1-1; D is unresolved. The V and J ends lost 6 bases and 6 bases respectively, with 11 bases between them. Germline V lookup: CDR1 LNHDA, CDR2 SQIVND (reference sequence). CDR3 size: 12 residues. The CDR3 sequence: CASRLTSAEAFF. The CDR3 DNA follows: TGTGCCAGTAGGTTAACCTCCGCTGAAGCTTTCTTT.

Regarding this clonotype: This may arise from a read error, as a much more abundant clone is one base away. The rearrangement links TRBV7-9 to TRBJ2-1; 14 nucleotides match TRBD2. The CDR3 covers 14 residues. Germline V lookup: CDR1 SEHNR, CDR2 FQNEAQ (reference sequence). CDR3 sequence (DNA): TGTGCCAGCAGATTAGGACTAGCGGGAGGCGAGCAGTTCTTC. Its protein is CASRLGLAGGEQFF.

The rearrangement links TRBV5-1 to TRBJ1-1, with a weak D call TRBD1 (5 bases). The CDR3 runs to 13 residues. V was shortened by 0 bases and J by 6 bases, with 9 bases between the two germline ends. Germline V gene sequence: CDR1 SGHRS, CDR2 YFSETQ. The chain's CDR3 is CASSLGGIPEAFF. The CDR3 nucleotides are TGCGCCAGCAGCTTGGGGGGCATCCCTGAAGCTTTCTTT.

In this sample, this clonotype turned up many times. The rearrangement links TRBV24-1 to TRBJ2-1, with D possibly TRBD2 on 6 matching bases. V lost 9 bases to trimming and J lost 6 bases, with 23 bases between them. CDR1 is KGHDR and CDR2 is SFDVKD in the germline V gene. The CDR3 extends over 16 amino acids. The CDR3 DNA reads as TGTGCCACCTCCCCGCCGGGACTTCGCACGGTCAATGAGCAGTTCTTC. Amino acids: CATSPPGLRTVNEQFF.

In its sample, this clonotype was seen many times. The chain uses TRBV10-3 and TRBJ1-6; 7 bases map to TRBD1. Trimming took 5 bases from V and 6 from J; bases not matched to a gene: 16. CDR1 and CDR2 from the germline V gene are ENHRY and SYGVKD. This CDR3 spans 18 amino acids. CDR3 in amino acids: CAISPTDPTGLFNSPLHF. CDR3 coding DNA: TGTGCCATCAGTCCCACTGACCCGACAGGGTTGTTTAATTCACCCCTCCACTTT.

This clonotype has more than one count but fewer than ten. The chain is built from TRBV7-9 and TRBJ1-5, with D hard to call. Germline V gene sequence: CDR1 SEHNR, CDR2 FQNEAQ (reference sequence). This CDR3 is built from 14 residues. Trimming left V 2 bases short and J 11 bases short, with 16 bases between. CDR3 coding DNA: TGTGCCAGCAGCTTAAGCGAGCACCCCGGTACCCAGCATTTT. The encoded protein is CASSLSEHPGTQHF.

This clonotype was seen ten or more times. This chain connects TRBV29-1 to TRBJ2-7; no definite D call. The CDR3 runs to 12 residues. Trimming removed 4 bases at V and 4 bases at J, with 11 bases between. CDR1 is SQVTM, CDR2 ANQGSEA, per germline. The CDR3 DNA reads as TGCAGCGTTGCCCCAGGACCATACGAGCAGTACTTC. Translated: CSVAPGPYEQYF.

This clonotype was picked up many times. This chain joins TRBV24-1 and TRBJ2-1; D remains unclear. V lost 3 bases, J lost 2 bases, and 10 bases lay in between. Germline CDR1 reads KGHDR; CDR2 reads SFDVKD. CDR3 length: 15 amino acids. The CDR3 reads CATSDPSLAYNEQFF. In DNA, the CDR3 is TGTGCCACCAGTGATCCTTCGCTAGCCTACAATGAGCAGTTCTTC.

At least ten counts were recorded for this clonotype. The J gene is TRBJ2-1, the V gene TRBV11-3; 7 bases are shared with TRBD1. V lost 4 bases, J lost 9 bases, and 9 bases stayed unmatched. CDR1 and CDR2 from the germline V gene are SGHNT and YENEEA. The CDR3 has 14 amino acids. Here the CDR3 reads CASSSDRAWGEQFF. In DNA, the CDR3 is TGTGCCAGCAGCTCCGACAGGGCGTGGGGTGAGCAGTTCTTC.

This clonotype was counted at least ten times. The V gene is TRBV27, the J gene TRBJ1-4, with D hard to call. The germline CDR1 and CDR2 sequences are MNHEY and SMNVEV (reference sequence). CDR3 size: 13 residues. Trimming shortened V by 2 bases and J by 3 bases, and 4 bases separated the two germline ends. The CDR3 nucleotides are TGTGCCAGCAGTTTAGTGCCTAATGAAAAACTGTTTTTT. Translating it yields CASSLVPNEKLFF. Drawing the rest from reference TRBV27 and TRBJ1-4, the complete variable domain is EAQVTQNPRYLITVTGKKLTVTCSQNMNHEYMSWYRQDPGLGLRQIYYSMNVEVTDKGDVPEGYKVSRKEKRNFPLILESPSPNQTSLYFCASSLVPNEKLFFGSGTQLSVL.

This clonotype was observed a few times. The chain couples TRBV6-1 to TRBJ1-6; no reliable D call. The CDR3 consists of 16 residues. V shed 5 bases and J shed 7 bases, with 18 bases lying between them. Germline V gene sequence: CDR1 MNHNS, CDR2 SASEGT. This chain's CDR3 is CASSPKSASPNSPLHF. DNA for the CDR3: TGTGCCAGCAGTCCCAAAAGCGCTAGCCCAAATTCACCCCTCCACTTT.

A word on this clonotype: This could be a read error, since a much larger clone is one nucleotide away. The chain couples TRBV6-9 to TRBJ2-5, with D perhaps given as TRBD1 or TRBD2 (5 bases each). Germline V gives CDR1 MNHGY, CDR2 SVAAGI. V was clipped by 2 bases and J by 7 bases, with 14 bases between them. The CDR3 spans 14 residues. The CDR3 loop reads CASSYRGRGWTQYF. As DNA, the CDR3 is TGTGCCAGCAGTTATCGGGGACGGGGATGGACCCAGTACTTC.

This clonotype has at least ten counts. The chain combines TRBV12-3 or TRBV12-4 with TRBJ1-1; no clear D. The CDR3 is 13 amino acids. The germline V and J ends were trimmed by 4 bases and 3 bases, with 9 bases remaining between them. The CDR3 sequence: CASSYSMDTEAFF. The CDR3 DNA follows: TGTGCCAGCAGTTACAGCATGGACACTGAAGCTTTCTTT.